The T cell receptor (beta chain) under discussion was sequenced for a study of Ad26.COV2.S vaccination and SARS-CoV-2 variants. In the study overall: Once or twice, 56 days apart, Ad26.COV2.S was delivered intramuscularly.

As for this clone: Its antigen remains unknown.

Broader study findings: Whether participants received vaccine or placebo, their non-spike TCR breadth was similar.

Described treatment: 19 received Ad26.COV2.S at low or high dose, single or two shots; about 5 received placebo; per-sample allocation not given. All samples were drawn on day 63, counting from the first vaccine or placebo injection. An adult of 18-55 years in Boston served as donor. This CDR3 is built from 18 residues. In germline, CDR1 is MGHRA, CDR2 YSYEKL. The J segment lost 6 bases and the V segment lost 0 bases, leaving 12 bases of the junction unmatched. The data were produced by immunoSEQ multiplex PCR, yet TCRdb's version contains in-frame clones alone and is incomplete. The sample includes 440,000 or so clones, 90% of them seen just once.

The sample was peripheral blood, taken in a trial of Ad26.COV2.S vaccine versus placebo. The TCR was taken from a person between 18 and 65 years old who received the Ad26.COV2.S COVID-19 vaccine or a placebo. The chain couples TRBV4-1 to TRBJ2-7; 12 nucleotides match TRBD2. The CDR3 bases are TGCGCCAGCAGCCAAGATCTCCGACTAGCGGGAGTCCCCCCCGAGCAGTACTTC. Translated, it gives CASSQDLRLAGVPPEQYF.